These T cell receptor beta chains were read from a single sample in a study of CD8+CD57+ T cells in acquired aplastic anemia. TCRdb ran MiXCR on the reads and lists one entry per CDR3 protein. In the table there are 200,000 to 250,000 distinct CDR3 sequences, approximately 45% of which are singletons. The sequenced sample consisted of sorted CD4+, CD8+, or CD8+CD57+ T cells (not recorded which) from PBMCs. These receptors all come from a human donor with aplastic anemia. Both conserved end residues are part of each CDR3. The D gene is left open where the match is weak. Clone size, where shown, is once, few, many, or a class for clones that have expanded.

J: TRBJ2-3; size: NA; D: NA; V: TRBV10-3; CDR3: CAISESGAGEDTQYF; DNA: TGTGCCATCAGTGAGTCGGGGGCGGGGGAAGATACGCAGTATTTT
J: TRBJ1-2; size: many; D: NA; V: TRBV9; CDR3: CASSGRGYTF; DNA: TGTGCCAGCTCGGGAAGGGGCTACACCTTC
J: TRBJ1-5; size: NA; D: TRBD1; V: TRBV25-1; CDR3: CASRGTGGNQPQHF; DNA: TGTGCCAGCCGAGGGACAGGGGGCAATCAGCCCCAGCATTTT
J: TRBJ2-7; size: few; D: TRBD1; V: TRBV29-1; CDR3: CSVAGTGNGEQYF; DNA: TGCAGCGTGGCCGGGACAGGGAACGGGGAGCAGTACTTC
J: TRBJ2-7; size: NA; D: NA; V: TRBV5-1; CDR3: CASSAWGEKQYF; DNA: TGTGCCAGCAGCGCCTGGGGGGAAAAGCAGTACTTC
J: TRBJ2-1; size: many; D: NA; V: TRBV11-2; CDR3: CASSYGTGGYNEQFF; DNA: TGTGCCAGCAGCTATGGGACCGGGGGTTACAATGAGCAGTTCTTC
J: TRBJ2-7; size: NA; D: NA; V: TRBV19; CDR3: CASSRSRVTKSPYEQYF; DNA: TGTGCCAGTAGCCGGTCGAGGGTAACTAAGAGCCCCTACGAGCAGTACTTC
J: TRBJ2-7; size: NA; D: NA; V: TRBV6-2/TRBV6-3; CDR3: CASSPAGGAYEQYF; DNA: TGTGCCAGCAGTCCTGCAGGGGGGGCCTACGAGCAGTACTTC
J: TRBJ2-3; size: NA; D: TRBD2; V: TRBV10-3; CDR3: CAISDGGGGYNEQYF; DNA: TGTGCCATCAGTGACGGCGGGGGAGGCTACAATGAGCAGTATTTT
J: TRBJ2-3; size: many; D: NA; V: TRBV12-3/TRBV12-4; CDR3: CASSARGRPTDTQYF; DNA: TGTGCCAGCAGTGCCCGGGGGCGTCCTACAGATACGCAGTATTTT
J: TRBJ2-7; size: many; D: TRBD2; V: TRBV4-3; CDR3: CASSPQGRGAPYEQYF; DNA: TGCGCCAGCAGCCCCCAAGGGAGGGGCGCCCCCTACGAGCAGTACTTC
J: TRBJ1-6; size: NA; D: NA; V: TRBV9; CDR3: CASSVEPPTYNSPLHF; DNA: TGTGCCAGCAGCGTAGAACCGCCTACCTATAATTCACCCCTCCACTTT